Below are 26 T cell receptor beta chains sequenced from a single sample in a study of T cell repertoires in ileal Crohn's disease. Indicated time point: inflamed ileum from the surgical specimen. The method was immunoSEQ multiplex PCR; TCRdb's version includes in-frame clones alone and lacks a portion of them. The data show about 4,200 clones, about 80% seen once. Sequenced input: ileal tissue. Receptor source: an adult with Crohn's disease.

This clone appeared a single time. This chain uses TRBV18 with TRBJ2-3; 9 nucleotides align to TRBD2. There are 16 residues in the CDR3. Per the germline V gene, CDR1 is KGHSH and CDR2 is LQKENI. J lost 0 bases, V lost 1 base, and 2 bases had no gene match. The DNA of the CDR3 is TGTGCCAGCTCACCACGGGCGGGGGGGAGCACAGATACGCAGTATTTT. Its protein product is CASSPRAGGSTDTQYF.

The J gene is TRBJ1-5, the V gene TRBV6-1; 8 bases are shared with TRBD1. The germline CDR1 and CDR2 sequences are MNHNS and SASEGT. Trimming removed 4 bases from V and 7 bases from J; junction bases left unmatched: 9. This CDR3 comprises 15 residues. CDR3 residues: CASSANRGVGQPQHF. CDR3 DNA: TGTGCCAGCAGTGCCAACAGGGGGGTGGGGCAGCCCCAGCATTTT.

The CDR3 is CASSRDGGSSYNEQFF. The CDR3 bases are TGTGCCAGCAGCAGGGACGGTGGGAGCTCCTACAATGAGCAGTTCTTC. This rearrangement joins TRBV7-2 to TRBJ2-1; either TRBD1 or TRBD2 may supply D (5 bases each). Germline lookup yields CDR1 SGHTA and CDR2 FQGNSA. With 5 bases removed from V and 0 bases from J, the gap between germline ends came to 14 bases. The CDR3 spans 16 residues.

This clone appeared a few times. The chain joins TRBV5-5 to TRBJ2-5; D is perhaps TRBD2 (6 bases). This CDR3 contains 15 residues. Deletions cut 0 bases from V and 1 base from J, with 10 bases between. CDR1 is SGHKS and CDR2 is YYEKEE in the germline V gene (reference sequence). CDR3 DNA sequence: TGTGCCAGCAGCTTGGGACGGGGGTTCCAAGAGACCCAGTACTTC. Protein: CASSLGRGFQETQYF.

This clone was picked up one time. The genes are TRBV10-3 and TRBJ2-1; perhaps TRBD1 as D (6 bases). V lost 2 bases, J lost 4 bases, and 15 bases lay in between. This CDR3 is built from 16 residues. Germline loops: CDR1 ENHRY, CDR2 SYGVKD. The DNA of the CDR3 is TGTGCCATCAGTGAGGGGGGCGGGCAAACTTACAATGAGCAGTTCTTC. Translating gives CAISEGGGQTYNEQFF.

The chain joins TRBV4-1 to TRBJ2-5, with D perhaps matching TRBD1 (6 bases). The CDR3 extends over 17 amino acids. Trimming took 1 base from V and 4 from J, leaving 19 bases between them. The germline V gene has CDR1 MGHRA and CDR2 YSYEKL. CDR3 region: CASSQGQSNRAGETQYF. The CDR3 DNA reads as TGCGCCAGCAGCCAAGGTCAGAGCAACAGGGCAGGAGAGACCCAGTACTTC.

The chain recombines TRBV4-3 with TRBJ2-1, with 10 positions matching TRBD2. Germline V lookup: CDR1 LGHNA, CDR2 YSLEER. The CDR3 totals 19 residues. V was clipped by 0 bases and J by 2 bases; unmatched bases: 10. The CDR3 bases are TGCGCCAGCAGCCAAGAATGGGCTAGCGGGGGAGCAGCCTACAATGAGCAGTTCTTC. This encodes CASSQEWASGGAAYNEQFF.

The chain is built from TRBV9 and TRBJ2-3, with 7 nucleotides matching TRBD2. The CDR3 extends over 14 amino acids. The V gene's germline CDR1 is SGDLS and CDR2 YYNGEE. J gave up 6 bases and V 3 bases, and 7 bases lay outside the gene matches. In nucleotides, the CDR3 is TGTGCCAGCAGCGATAGGACTAGTTGGGATACGCAGTATTTT. Protein sequence: CASSDRTSWDTQYF.

Comment on this clone: The sample carries other DNA sequences with the same CDR3. The chain has TRBV7-2 and TRBJ2-1, with no clear D. Trimming pared 1 base from V and 0 bases from J, leaving 10 bases between. Germline CDR1 and CDR2: SGHTA and FQGNSA. The CDR3 totals 16 residues. The DNA for the CDR3 is TGTGCCAGCAGCTTAGATGGCGGAAGCTCCTACAATGAGCAGTTCTTC. Amino acid sequence: CASSLDGGSSYNEQFF.

V and J are TRBV29-1 and TRBJ1-2, with no clear D. Trimming cost V 3 bases and J 3 bases, with 5 bases left between them. Germline V gene lookup returns CDR1 SQVTM and CDR2 ANQGSEA. This CDR3 has 11 amino acids. The CDR3 sequence is CSVEADYGYTF. DNA of the CDR3: TGCAGCGTTGAGGCAGACTATGGCTACACCTTC. Full variable domain (outside the CDR3, taken from reference TRBV29-1 and TRBJ1-2): SAVISQKPSRDICQRGTSLTIQCQVDSQVTMMFWYRQQPGQSLTLIATANQGSEATYESGFVIDKFPISRPNLTFSTLTVSNMSPEDSSIYLCSVEADYGYTFGSGTRLTVV.

The chain couples TRBV4-3 to TRBJ2-2; D tentatively fits TRBD1 or TRBD2 (5 bases each). In germline, CDR1 is LGHNA, CDR2 YSLEER. The CDR3 extends over 17 amino acids. Trimming cost V 0 bases and J 2 bases, with 13 bases left between them. The CDR3 sequence is CASSQEGPRANTGELFF. The CDR3 DNA reads TGCGCCAGCAGCCAAGAGGGGCCGAGGGCTAACACCGGGGAGCTGTTTTTT.

This clone showed up just once. The chain combines TRBV19 with TRBJ1-2; perhaps TRBD1 as D (5 bases). This CDR3 has 14 amino acids. V dropped 3 bases and J dropped 8 bases, with 16 bases sitting between them. Germline V gene sequence: CDR1 LNHDA, CDR2 SQIVND (reference sequence). The CDR3, as DNA: TGTGCCAGTAGTATGGGGCAGGGCCCGTCGGGCTACACCTTC. As protein: CASSMGQGPSGYTF.

This clone occurred a few times. The gene calls are TRBV30 and TRBJ2-1, with 13 bases aligning to TRBD2. The V gene end was trimmed by 1 base and the J gene end by 10 bases; junction bases not matched to a gene: 10. Germline loops: CDR1 GTSNPN, CDR2 SVGIG (reference sequence). The CDR3 contains 16 residues. The CDR3 is CAWSGWELAGGEEQFF. CDR3 nucleotides: TGTGCCTGGAGTGGGTGGGAACTAGCGGGAGGGGAGGAGCAGTTCTTC. The whole variable domain, remainder taken from reference TRBV30 and TRBJ2-1, is SQTIHQWPATLVQPVGSPLSLECTVEGTSNPNLYWYRQAAGRGLQLLFYSVGIGQISSEVPQNLSASRPQDRQFILSSKKLLLSDSGFYLCAWSGWELAGGEEQFFGPGTRLTVL.

The chain uses TRBV29-1 and TRBJ2-6; 8 nucleotides align to TRBD1. Germline loops: CDR1 SQVTM, CDR2 ANQGSEA. This CDR3 is 14 amino acids long. V lost 6 bases and J lost 4; bases outside the gene matches: 5. For the CDR3, the DNA is TGCAGCGTCTGGGACAGGTCAGGGGCCAACGTCCTGACTTTC. This codes for CSVWDRSGANVLTF.

This clone came up once. The V and J genes are TRBV10-2 and TRBJ2-3, with 9 bases identical to TRBD1. The CDR3 runs 16 residues. Germline V gives CDR1 WSHSY, CDR2 SAAADI. V dropped 5 bases and J dropped 2; count of bases not matched to a gene: 8. This CDR3 is CASSSRRTGDTDTQYF. Here the CDR3 DNA reads TGCGCCAGCAGTAGTAGGAGGACAGGGGACACAGATACGCAGTATTTT.

This chain uses TRBV4-3 with TRBJ2-2; the D is unclear. Trimming removed 0 bases from V and 5 bases from J, with 4 bases in between. CDR1 is LGHNA, CDR2 YSLEER, per germline. This CDR3 is built from 13 residues. The CDR3 region has the DNA TGCGCCAGCAGCCAAGATATAACCGGGGAGCTGTTTTTT. Its protein is CASSQDITGELFF.

The CDR3 loop reads CASSLRQNNSPLHF. The CDR3 DNA follows: TGTGCCAGCAGTCTGAGACAGAATAATTCACCCCTCCACTTT. This chain connects TRBV27 to TRBJ1-6, with a tentative D call TRBD1 (5 bases). The V end was cut by 5 bases, the J end by 5 bases, with 10 bases between. CDR1 MNHEY and CDR2 SMNVEV come from the germline V gene (reference sequence). There are 14 residues in the CDR3.

The chain uses TRBV9 and TRBJ2-1; 9 bases line up with TRBD2. The germline gives CDR1 SGDLS, CDR2 YYNGEE. V lost 4 bases and J lost 9; bases outside the gene matches: 14. The length of the CDR3 is 16 residues. This chain's CDR3 is CASSPMSAGTSSEQFF. In DNA form, the CDR3 reads TGTGCCAGCAGCCCTATGTCCGCCGGGACTAGCAGTGAGCAGTTCTTC.

The chain links TRBV12-5 to TRBJ1-5; D uncertain. V was trimmed by 7 bases and J by 6 bases, leaving 16 bases between them. The CDR3 totals 14 residues. CDR1 and CDR2 (germline): LGHNT, FRNRAP. The CDR3 here is CASVPSGHGQPQHF. DNA of the CDR3: TGTGCTAGTGTCCCTTCGGGTCATGGTCAGCCCCAGCATTTT.

This sequence joins TRBV5-6 and TRBJ2-7, with 7 nucleotides matching TRBD1. CDR1 is SGHDT and CDR2 is YYEEEE in the germline V gene. Trimming cost V 3 bases and J 3 bases; bases outside gene matches: 6. The CDR3 is made up of 14 amino acids. In DNA form, the CDR3 reads TGTGCCAGCAGCTCCGACAGGGAAAACTACGAGCAGTACTTC. This codes for CASSSDRENYEQYF.

V is TRBV7-9 and J is TRBJ1-4; D ambiguous. The CDR3 consists of 12 residues. With 1 base removed from V and 7 bases from J, the gap between germline ends came to 4 bases. The V gene's germline CDR1 is SEHNR and CDR2 FQNEAQ (reference sequence). CDR3 residues: CASSLGLEKLFF. CDR3 nucleotides: TGTGCCAGCAGCTTAGGACTTGAAAAACTGTTTTTT.

This chain links TRBV7-9 with TRBJ1-4; D call uncertain. This CDR3 region has 16 residues. CDR1 is SEHNR, CDR2 FQNEAQ, per germline (reference sequence). Deletions cut 3 bases from V and 8 bases from J, with 19 bases between. The CDR3 bases are TGTGCCAGCAGCTTGAACCGGGAGGCCTTTTTGGAAAAACTGTTTTTT. It yields the protein CASSLNREAFLEKLFF.

V usage is TRBV2 and J usage is TRBJ1-1; D unresolved. V gave up 4 bases and J gave up 0 bases, with 6 bases separating them. Germline V gives CDR1 SNHLY, CDR2 FYNNEI. The CDR3 length is 13 residues. The CDR3: CASSGYMNTEAFF. The DNA for the CDR3 is TGTGCCAGCAGTGGATACATGAACACTGAAGCTTTCTTT.

The chain recombines TRBV5-1 with TRBJ2-2; TRBD2 is a possible D gene (6 bases). The V gene lost 4 bases and the J gene lost 4 bases, with 11 bases spanning the gap. The germline V gene has CDR1 SGHRS and CDR2 YFSETQ. The CDR3 runs to 14 residues. The CDR3 loop reads CASSGTPVTGELFF. CDR3 DNA sequence: TGCGCCAGCAGCGGGACTCCAGTCACCGGGGAGCTGTTTTTT.

The CDR3 coding sequence is TGTGCCAGCAGCTTTACTACCGGGAACACCGGGGAGCTGTTTTTT. Translated: CASSFTTGNTGELFF. This chain joins TRBV7-8 and TRBJ2-2; D is undetermined. Looked up from germline, CDR1 is SGHVS and CDR2 is FQNEAQ. The CDR3 consists of 15 residues. V lost 3 bases to trimming and J lost 1 base, with 9 bases between them.

V usage is TRBV30 and J usage is TRBJ1-5; D unclear. Trimming pared 1 base from V and 8 bases from J, leaving 12 bases between. CDR3 size: 13 residues. CDR1 and CDR2 from the germline V gene are GTSNPN and SVGIG (reference sequence). CDR3 in DNA: TGTGCCTGGAGTGACGCGGAACGCGAGCCCCAGCATTTT. Amino acid sequence: CAWSDAEREPQHF.